This entry lists 20 T cell receptor beta chains sequenced from one sample in a study of early T cells in non-severe SARS-CoV-2 infection. TCRdb independently ran MiXCR on the 5' RACE reads; one entry per CDR3 protein. This sample has 45,000 to 65,000 distinct CDR3 sequences, with 7% to 10% found just once. Sequencing was done on a sample of whole blood. These receptors all come from an adult who was a healthcare worker with PCR-confirmed SARS-CoV-2 infection or an uninfected control (not recorded which).

This clonotype was picked up a small number of times. This chain connects TRBV6-1 to TRBJ2-3; 10 bases fit TRBD2. Germline V gene sequence: CDR1 MNHNS, CDR2 SASEGT. The CDR3 loop spans 16 amino acids. The ends lost 3 bases at V and 5 bases at J; junction bases unmatched: 8. The CDR3 DNA is TGTGCCAGCAGTGAGTGGAGCGGGGGGGCTGTAGATACGCAGTATTTT. Protein product: CASSEWSGGAVDTQYF.

The chain carries TRBV10-3 and TRBJ2-3; TRBD2 agrees at 8 bases. In germline, CDR1 is ENHRY, CDR2 SYGVKD. This CDR3 spans 15 amino acids. Trimming cost V 8 bases and J 4 bases; bases outside gene matches: 11. CDR3 sequence (DNA): TGTGCCATCCAACTTGGGAGCGGGGGACCAGATACGCAGTATTTT. This codes for CAIQLGSGGPDTQYF.

This clonotype was observed at least ten times. V and J are TRBV6-5 and TRBJ1-6; no clear D gene. CDR1 is MNHEY, CDR2 SVGAGI, per germline. V was pared by 2 bases and J by 10 bases, with 12 bases between. CDR3 length equals 14 residues. The CDR3 spells CASSYGQEGSPLHF. As DNA, the CDR3 is TGTGCCAGCAGTTACGGGCAGGAAGGGTCACCCCTCCACTTT.

The table lists this clonotype with many counts. This chain joins TRBV6-5 and TRBJ2-3; maybe TRBD1 (7 bases). Germline V gene sequence: CDR1 MNHEY, CDR2 SVGAGI. There are 14 residues in the CDR3. Trimming removed 6 bases from V and 5 bases from J, with 15 bases in between. The CDR3 here is CASRNQGGGDTQYF. The CDR3 bases are TGTGCCAGCAGAAATCAGGGGGGAGGAGATACGCAGTATTTT.

At least ten counts were recorded for this clonotype. The chain recombines TRBV7-8 with TRBJ1-1, with D unresolved. CDR1 SGHVS and CDR2 FQNEAQ come from the germline V gene. V was clipped by 5 bases and J by 3 bases, with 10 bases between them. The CDR3 loop spans 13 amino acids. Here the CDR3 DNA reads TGTGCCAGCAGCGAGCAGCGAGACACTGAAGCTTTCTTT. Its translation: CASSEQRDTEAFF.

V is TRBV18 and J is TRBJ2-3, with D perhaps matching TRBD1 (6 bases). The CDR3 runs 20 residues. CDR1 KGHSH and CDR2 LQKENI come from the germline V gene. With 1 base removed from V and 0 bases from J, the gap between germline ends came to 23 bases. The CDR3 region has the DNA TGTGCCAGCTCACCACTCAAGATAACGGGCGGCAGGGGAAGCACAGATACGCAGTATTTT. Translated: CASSPLKITGGRGSTDTQYF.

This clonotype showed up just a few times. The chain couples TRBV29-1 to TRBJ1-3; D remains ambiguous. The V gene's germline CDR1 is SQVTM and CDR2 ANQGSEA. The CDR3 loop spans 13 amino acids. Between the trimmed V and J ends, which lost 7 bases and 2 bases, there was a span of 12 bases. The CDR3 here is CSGRMITGNTIYF. The CDR3 DNA follows: TGCAGCGGTCGGATGATCACTGGAAACACCATATATTTT.

The CDR3 reads CASSQTGSGNTIYF. CDR3 nucleotide sequence: TGCGCCAGCAGCCAGACAGGGTCTGGAAACACCATATATTTT. The chain has TRBV4-3 and TRBJ1-3; 7 bases are a match to TRBD1. Germline values: CDR1 LGHNA, CDR2 YSLEER. This CDR3 contains 14 residues. V shed 3 bases and J 1 base; nucleotides not matched to a gene: 0.

This clonotype was observed many times. CDR3 region: CSVGQSTIGYGYTF. CDR3 nucleotide sequence: TGCAGCGTTGGACAGTCCACAATCGGTTATGGCTACACCTTC. This chain uses TRBV29-1 with TRBJ1-2, with a weak D call TRBD1 (5 bases). The V gene lost 4 bases and the J gene lost 5 bases, with 17 bases spanning the gap. CDR3 length: 14 amino acids. Germline CDR1 SQVTM, CDR2 ANQGSEA.

The table lists this clonotype with many counts. This chain uses TRBV6-2 or TRBV6-3 with TRBJ2-7; 7 nucleotides align to TRBD2. Germline V gives CDR1 MNHEY, CDR2 SVGEGT. The CDR3 length is 17 residues. The trim removed 4 bases at V and 0 bases at J, leaving 12 bases unmatched. The CDR3 bases are TGTGCCAGCAGTTCCCTCCTAGCGGCTCAGAGCTCCTACGAGCAGTACTTC. As protein: CASSSLLAAQSSYEQYF.

This clonotype was seen at least ten times. The chain has TRBV5-8 and TRBJ1-2, with D uncertain. Looked up from germline, CDR1 is SGHTS and CDR2 is YDEGEE. V was shortened by 1 base and J by 3 bases, with 13 bases between the two germline ends. This CDR3 has 15 residues. Here the CDR3 DNA reads TGTGCCAGCAGCTTGTATGGTGGCAGCCACTATGGCTACACCTTC. Residues: CASSLYGGSHYGYTF.

This clonotype showed up just a few times. The genes are TRBV20-1 and TRBJ1-3; 10 bases are shared with TRBD1. V shed 0 bases and J 2 bases; nucleotides not matched to a gene: 7. There are 17 residues in the CDR3. Germline assignment: CDR1 DFQATT and CDR2 SNEGSKA (reference sequence). The chain's CDR3 is CSARDPPGTGAGNTIYF. The DNA for the CDR3 is TGCAGTGCTAGAGACCCTCCAGGGACAGGGGCTGGAAACACCATATATTTT.

This clonotype has at least ten counts. V is TRBV18 and J is TRBJ2-1, with 8 positions matching TRBD1. After removal of 5 bases from V and 6 bases from J, the junction contained 6 bases not matched to a gene. Per germline, CDR1 KGHSH and CDR2 LQKENI. The CDR3 has 14 residues. In DNA, the CDR3 is TGTGCCAGCTCAGAACAGGGGGTCCTCAATGAGCAGTTCTTC. Translation: CASSEQGVLNEQFF.

This clonotype was seen many times. The chain recombines TRBV12-3 or TRBV12-4 with TRBJ2-2; 10 nucleotides align to TRBD2. The CDR3 has 15 residues. J lost 3 bases, V lost 4 bases, and 2 bases had no gene match. CDR3 DNA sequence: TGTGCCAGCAGTTCTGGACTAGCGGACACCGGGGAGCTGTTTTTT. This sequence encodes CASSSGLADTGELFF.

There are many counts of this clonotype. The chain recombines TRBV10-3 with TRBJ2-6; D not resolved. CDR1 and CDR2 from the germline V gene are ENHRY and SYGVKD. V lost 5 bases and J lost 1, with 3 bases in between. CDR3 length: 13 residues. The CDR3 region is CAISSSGANVLTF. In nucleotides, the CDR3 is TGTGCCATCAGTAGTTCTGGGGCCAACGTCCTGACTTTC.

This clonotype showed up many times. The junction departs from the called germline gene at one end, perhaps through a read error. The rearrangement uses TRBV7-9 and TRBJ2-3; 9 nucleotides align to TRBD2. The CDR3 sequence is 14 residues long. Germline V gives CDR1 SEHNR, CDR2 FQNEAQ (reference sequence). In DNA form, the CDR3 reads TGTGCCAGCAGCCTAGCGGGGCCCACAGATACGCAGTATTTT. Translation: CASSLAGPTDTQYF. Variable domain in full (rest from reference TRBV7-9 and TRBJ2-3): DTGVSQNPRHKITKRGQNVTFRCDPISEHNRLYWYRQTLGQGPEFLTYFQNEAQLEKSRLLSDRFSAERPKGSFSTLEIQRTEQGDSAMYLCASSLAGPTDTQYFGPGTRLTVL.

This clonotype was found many times. V usage is TRBV20-1 and J usage is TRBJ1-2; unclear D gene. Per germline, CDR1 DFQATT and CDR2 SNEGSKA (reference sequence). V gave up 6 bases and J gave up 4 bases, with 18 bases separating them. This CDR3 is built from 14 residues. CDR3 region: CSAPAPLDVYGYTF. In DNA form, the CDR3 reads TGCAGTGCCCCTGCCCCCTTGGACGTCTATGGCTACACCTTC.

This clonotype was counted ten times or more. This chain links TRBV5-6 with TRBJ2-7, with D perhaps being TRBD1 or TRBD2 (5 bases each). Germline assignment: CDR1 SGHDT and CDR2 YYEEEE. The CDR3 extends over 14 amino acids. Trimming stripped 6 bases from V and 1 base from J, with 14 bases between. CDR3 residues: CASTPGRKSYEQYF. For the CDR3, the DNA is TGTGCCAGCACCCCGGGACGGAAGTCCTACGAGCAGTACTTC.

This clonotype has only a few counts. The chain joins TRBV14 to TRBJ2-3; D unclear. CDR1 and CDR2 (germline): SGHDN, FVKESK. This CDR3 has 14 residues. The V and J ends lost 1 base and 4 bases respectively, with 9 bases between them. The CDR3 spells CASSQAWVADTQYF. The CDR3 DNA is TGTGCCAGCAGCCAAGCATGGGTGGCAGATACGCAGTATTTT.

This clonotype was observed at least ten times. The chain has TRBV12-3 or TRBV12-4 and TRBJ2-7, with a weak D call TRBD1 (5 bases). The V gene lost 3 bases and the J gene lost 4 bases, with 10 bases spanning the gap. The CDR3 spans 13 residues. CDR3 DNA sequence: TGTGCCAGCAGTTTTCCAGGGTTTTACGAGCAGTACTTC. Its protein product is CASSFPGFYEQYF.